This T cell receptor beta chain is drawn from a study of identical twins. Study results and limitations: With beta out-of-frame sequences, excess sharing by twins was weaker.

TCRdb fed the 5' RACE reads into MiXCR, producing one record per CDR3 protein. The data show approximately 500,000 distinct CDR3 sequences, with roughly 15% seen just once and roughly 0.46% held by the top ten. Points on this clonotype: What it binds is unknown.

The germline V and J ends were trimmed by 7 bases and 6 bases, with 17 bases remaining between them. CDR3 size: 14 residues. Germline V gene lookup returns CDR1 ENHRY and CDR2 SYGVKD. This sample was shared with a second study, whose subject was yellow fever vaccine responses in identical twins.

This sequence was found in a young woman in good health. The chain recombines TRBV10-3 with TRBJ2-3, with TRBD1 as a possible D gene (6 bases). Sequences were obtained from CD4+ T cells sorted from blood. CDR3 sequence reads: CAITITGRGDTQYF. In DNA, the CDR3 is TGTGCCATCACCATCACAGGGAGAGGCGATACGCAGTATTTT.